The entry below describes one TCR beta chain. This sample also contains other DNA sequences that code for the same CDR3. The authors' processing: Reference gene primer amplification in the assay estimated nucleated cell counts. Measured with immunoSEQ multiplex PCR; TCRdb has only the in-frame clones, and not every one. V and J calls and clone size follow that table, whereas D and trimming were derived from the DNA. The data contain about 42,000 clones, around 90% of them seen just once; the ten biggest clones take up around 20%. This record belongs to a study of blood T cell repertoires in COVID-19. About the study: Material from acute and convalescent COVID-19 was sourced from the United States, Italy and Spain. PBMCs, B-cell-depleted T cells, or T cells were the source of the cDNA or gDNA that made up the material.

Germline V gene sequence: CDR1 MNHEY, CDR2 SVGEGT. V was trimmed by 2 bases and J by 4 bases, leaving 3 bases between them. This CDR3 region has 11 residues. The receptor was isolated from a woman of 80 years or more in a cohort sampled during active or convalescent COVID-19. The sample consisted of peripheral blood. The chain has TRBV6-2 or TRBV6-3 and TRBJ2-7; D unresolved. The CDR3 DNA sequence: TGTGCCAGCAGTTACACATACGAGCAGTACTTC. Translated, it gives CASSYTYEQYF.